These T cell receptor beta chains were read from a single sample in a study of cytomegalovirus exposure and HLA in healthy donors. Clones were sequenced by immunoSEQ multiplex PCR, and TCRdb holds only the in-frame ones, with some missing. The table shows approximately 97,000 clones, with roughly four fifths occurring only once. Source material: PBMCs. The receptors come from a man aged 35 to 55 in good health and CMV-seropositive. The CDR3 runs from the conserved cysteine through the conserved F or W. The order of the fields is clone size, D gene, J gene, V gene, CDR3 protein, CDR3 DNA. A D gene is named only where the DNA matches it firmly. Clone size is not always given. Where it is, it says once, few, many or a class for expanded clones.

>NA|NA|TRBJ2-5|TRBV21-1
CASSKAPDRGTQYF
TGTGCCAGCAGCAAAGCGCCGGACAGGGGAACCCAGTACTTC
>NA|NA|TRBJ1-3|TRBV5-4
CASSQQGSGNTIYF
TGTGCCAGCAGCCAACAGGGTTCTGGAAACACCATATATTTT
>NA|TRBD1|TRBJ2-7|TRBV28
CASSSGQGSYEQYF
TGTGCCAGCAGTTCGGGACAGGGGAGCTACGAGCAGTACTTC
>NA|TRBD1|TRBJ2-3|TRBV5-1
CASRSGQGATDTQYF
TGCGCCAGCAGATCAGGACAGGGGGCCACAGATACGCAGTATTTT
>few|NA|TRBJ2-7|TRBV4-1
CASSPSRTLRSYEQYF
TGCGCCAGCAGCCCGTCCCGGACACTCCGCTCCTACGAGCAGTACTTC
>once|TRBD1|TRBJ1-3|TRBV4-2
CASSQGTGAGNTIYF
TGTGCCAGCAGCCAGGGTACAGGGGCTGGAAACACCATATATTTT
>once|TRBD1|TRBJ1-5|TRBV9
CASSGTGTGNQPQHF
TGTGCCAGCAGCGGTACCGGGACAGGGAATCAGCCCCAGCATTTT
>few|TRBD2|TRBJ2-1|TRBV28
CASSLTSGRFNEQFF
TGTGCCAGCAGTTTGACTAGCGGGAGGTTCAATGAGCAGTTCTTC
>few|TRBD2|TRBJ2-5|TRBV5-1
CASSFSGGRLGETQYF
TGCGCCAGCAGCTTCTCGGGCGGGAGGCTCGGGGAGACCCAGTACTTC
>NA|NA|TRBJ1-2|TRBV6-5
CASSYSPRHGYTF
TGTGCCAGCAGTTACTCACCCAGGCACGGCTACACCTTC
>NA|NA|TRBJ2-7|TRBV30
CAWGHYEQYF
TGTGCCTGGGGACACTACGAGCAGTACTTC
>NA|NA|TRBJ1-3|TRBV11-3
CASSPRISSGNTIYF
TGTGCCAGCAGCCCAAGAATTAGCTCTGGAAACACCATATATTTT
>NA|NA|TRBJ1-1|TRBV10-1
CASSDTGYEAFF
TGCGCCAGCAGTGATACAGGGTACGAAGCTTTCTTT
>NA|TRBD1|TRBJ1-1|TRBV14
CASSQVRSGGEAFF
TGTGCCAGCAGCCAAGTTCGGTCAGGGGGTGAAGCTTTCTTT
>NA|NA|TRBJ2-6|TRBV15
CATTVERNSGANVLTF
TGTGCCACTACCGTAGAGAGGAACTCTGGGGCCAACGTCCTGACTTTC
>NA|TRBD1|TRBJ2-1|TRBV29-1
CSVPDRGYYNEQFF
TGCAGCGTCCCCGACAGGGGATACTACAATGAGCAGTTCTTC
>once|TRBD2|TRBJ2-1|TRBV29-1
CSGASGGGGNEQFF
TGCAGCGGAGCCTCGGGAGGGGGGGGCAATGAGCAGTTCTTC
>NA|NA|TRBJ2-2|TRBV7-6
CASSLLRVENTGELFF
TGTGCCAGCAGCCTACTTCGCGTAGAGAACACCGGGGAGCTGTTTTTT
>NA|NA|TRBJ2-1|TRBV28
CASSLGAGSYNEQFF
TGTGCCAGCAGTTTAGGGGCTGGCTCCTACAATGAGCAGTTCTTC
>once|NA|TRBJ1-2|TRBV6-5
CASSYSRAGYGYTF
TGTGCCAGCAGTTACTCTCGGGCGGGCTATGGCTACACCTTC
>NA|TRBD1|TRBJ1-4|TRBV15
CATSRLTGLGNEKLFF
TGTGCCACCAGCAGGTTGACAGGGCTGGGTAATGAAAAACTGTTTTTT
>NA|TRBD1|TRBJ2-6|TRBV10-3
CAISNPGQGTGANVLTF
TGTGCCATCAGTAACCCGGGACAGGGGACTGGGGCCAACGTCCTGACTTTC
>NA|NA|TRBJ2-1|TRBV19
CASTISGSSYNEQFF
TGTGCCAGTACCATAAGCGGTAGCTCCTACAATGAGCAGTTCTTC
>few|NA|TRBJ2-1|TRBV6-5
CASNGQNNEQFF
TGTGCCAGCAATGGCCAAAACAATGAGCAGTTCTTC
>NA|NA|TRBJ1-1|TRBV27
CASSHRAGAGNTEAFF
TGTGCCAGCAGCCATCGAGCAGGGGCGGGGAACACTGAAGCTTTCTTT
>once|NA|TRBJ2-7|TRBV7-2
CASSPDSHTLGEQYF
TGTGCCAGCAGTCCAGACAGCCATACGCTAGGCGAGCAGTACTTC
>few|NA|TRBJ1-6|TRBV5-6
CASSLGGSSYNSPLHF
TGTGCCAGCAGCTTGGGCGGCAGCTCCTATAATTCACCCCTCCACTTT
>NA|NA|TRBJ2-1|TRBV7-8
CASSLWGGGKSSYNEQFF
TGTGCCAGCAGCTTATGGGGGGGCGGGAAGAGCTCCTACAATGAGCAGTTCTTC
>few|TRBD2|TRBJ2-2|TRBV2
CASKWTRNQINTGELFF
TGTGCCAGCAAATGGACTAGAAATCAAATAAACACCGGGGAGCTGTTTTTT
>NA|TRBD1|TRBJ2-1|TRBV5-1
CASSRRDRGLGNEQFF
TGCGCCAGCAGCAGACGGGACAGGGGGCTCGGCAATGAGCAGTTCTTC
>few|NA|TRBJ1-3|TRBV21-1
CASSKDATGSSGNTIYF
TGTGCCAGCAGCAAAGATGCGACAGGGAGCTCTGGAAACACCATATATTTT
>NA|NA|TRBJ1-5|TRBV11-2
CASSLGAVVRGQPQHF
TGTGCCAGCAGCTTAGGTGCGGTGGTCCGGGGTCAGCCCCAGCATTTT
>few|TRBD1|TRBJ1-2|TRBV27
CASSPANPGQGRGYTF
TGTGCCAGCAGTCCCGCAAACCCGGGACAGGGGAGAGGCTACACCTTC
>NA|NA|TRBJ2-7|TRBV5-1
CASSLDGGDGRIYYEQYF
TGCGCCAGCAGCTTGGATGGAGGGGACGGCCGAATCTACTACGAGCAGTACTTC
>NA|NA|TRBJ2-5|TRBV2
CASRRAFQETQYF
TGTGCCAGCAGGCGGGCGTTTCAAGAGACCCAGTACTTC
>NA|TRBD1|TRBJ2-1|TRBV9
CASSVGPGQGYNEQFF
TGTGCCAGCAGCGTGGGCCCGGGACAGGGTTACAATGAGCAGTTCTTC
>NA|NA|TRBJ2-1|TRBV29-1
CSAGGEQFF
TGCAGCGCCGGTGGTGAGCAGTTCTTC
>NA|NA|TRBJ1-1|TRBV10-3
CAISDPRMNTEAFF
TGTGCCATCAGTGATCCGAGGATGAACACTGAAGCTTTCTTT
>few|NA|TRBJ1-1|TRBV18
CASSLHRENTEAFF
TGTGCCAGCTCACTCCACCGGGAGAACACTGAAGCTTTCTTT
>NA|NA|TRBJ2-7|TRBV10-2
CASSDLTRGLDKQYF
TGCGCCAGCAGTGACCTTACGCGGGGCCTCGACAAGCAGTACTTC
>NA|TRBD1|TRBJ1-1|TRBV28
CASSFPNQGALKAFF
TGTGCCAGCAGTTTCCCCAACCAGGGGGCCCTGAAAGCTTTCTTT
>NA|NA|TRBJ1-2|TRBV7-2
CASSLGGRSNYGYTF
TGTGCCAGCAGCTTGGGGGGGCGAAGTAACTATGGCTACACCTTC
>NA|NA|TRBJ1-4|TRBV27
CASTGTSNEKLFF
TGTGCCAGCACCGGGACATCAAATGAAAAACTGTTTTTT
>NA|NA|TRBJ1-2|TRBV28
CASSRTLLGPYGYTF
TGTGCCAGCAGTCGGACACTTCTGGGGCCCTATGGCTACACCTTC
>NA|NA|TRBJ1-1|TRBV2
CASSYPDEGEVRTEAFF
TGTGCCAGCAGCTACCCTGACGAGGGAGAGGTTCGCACTGAAGCTTTCTTT
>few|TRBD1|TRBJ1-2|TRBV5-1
CASSAGTGSYGYTF
TGCGCCAGCAGCGCCGGGACAGGGAGCTATGGCTACACCTTC
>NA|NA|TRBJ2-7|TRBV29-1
CSVRRGSGEQYF
TGCAGCGTCCGACGGGGGAGCGGCGAGCAGTACTTC
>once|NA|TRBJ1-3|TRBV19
CATASGIGNTIYF
TGTGCCACCGCGAGCGGGATCGGAAACACCATATATTTT